This entry lists 3 T cell receptor beta chains sequenced from one sample in a study of T-cell memory formation after mild COVID-19. Each CDR3 protein is one row after TCRdb ran MiXCR on the 5' RACE reads. The sample shows about 290,000 distinct CDR3 sequences, approximately 16% of them seen only once. The sequenced sample was PBMCs or a T cell subset sorted from them (not recorded which). The source of these receptors is a man between 18 and 29 years old who had mild COVID-19 (a few samples of this study predate the infection). Cell type and time point are not known.

V usage is TRBV11-2 and J usage is TRBJ2-3; no firm D call. CDR3 length: 14 amino acids. The germline V and J ends were trimmed by 2 bases and 2 bases, with 8 bases remaining between them. Germline CDR1 is SGHAT and CDR2 is FQNNGV. CDR3 coding DNA: TGTGCCAGCAGCTTAATCCCATCCACAGATACGCAGTATTTT. Translating gives CASSLIPSTDTQYF.

V usage is TRBV11-2 and J usage is TRBJ2-1, with D hard to call. Trimming removed 0 bases at V and 10 bases at J, with 7 bases between. CDR1 SGHAT and CDR2 FQNNGV come from the germline V gene. The CDR3 is 12 amino acids. The CDR3 here is CASSLDVREQFF. The CDR3 coding sequence is TGTGCCAGCAGCTTAGATGTCAGAGAGCAGTTCTTC.

This clonotype was detected only a few times. The chain carries TRBV9 and TRBJ2-2; D remains unclear. The CDR3 is 14 residues long. CDR1 SGDLS and CDR2 YYNGEE come from the germline V gene. V lost 3 bases to trimming and J lost 2 bases, with 8 bases between them. The CDR3 sequence: CASSAPPNTGELFF. The CDR3 nucleotides are TGTGCCAGCAGCGCTCCTCCTAACACCGGGGAGCTGTTTTTT.